The present TCR beta chain was sequenced within a study of CXCR3-negative and CXCR3-positive naive CD8 T cells. Study-level findings and limits: Similarly elevated diversity marked both naive subsets, with memory CD8+ cells showing far lower diversity. Similar TRBV-TRBJ usage was seen in naive cells (both CXCR3-negative and CXCR3-positive), but memory cells differed. Researchers report CXCR3 expression partially decreased after cryopreservation, with fresh PBMCs used in most assays.

Through 5' RACE with UMI labels, the TRB cDNA libraries were prepared. With the 5' RACE reads reprocessed, TCRdb shows one record per CDR3 protein and no DNA. In all, the sample yields 45,000 to 70,000 distinct CDR3 sequences. In regard to this clonotype: Its matching antigen is unknown.

Germline V gene sequence: CDR1 MDHEN, CDR2 SYDVKM. CDR3 length equals 14 residues. The sequence came from a human donor in good health. Some clones in this sample may be carry-over from other donors' samples. This chain joins TRBV28 and TRBJ1-2; TCRdb's D call of TRBD1 is untestable without DNA. The sequencing sample was made of memory CD8+ T cells from blood. The CDR3 sequence: CASSSRDSYYGYTF.